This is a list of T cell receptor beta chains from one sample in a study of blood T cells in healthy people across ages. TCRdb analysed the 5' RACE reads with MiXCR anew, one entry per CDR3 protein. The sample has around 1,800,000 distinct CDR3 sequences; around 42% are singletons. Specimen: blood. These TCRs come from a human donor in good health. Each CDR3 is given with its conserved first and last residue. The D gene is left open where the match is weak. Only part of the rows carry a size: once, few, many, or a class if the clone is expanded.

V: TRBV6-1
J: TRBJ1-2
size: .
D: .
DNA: TGTGCCAGCAGTGAAGCGGGACTAGAGGCCTATGGCTACACCTTC
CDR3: CASSEAGLEAYGYTF

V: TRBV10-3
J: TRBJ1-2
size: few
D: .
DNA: TGTGCCATCAGTGACCAGCAGGCCCCTTCTAACTATGGCTACACCTTC
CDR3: CAISDQQAPSNYGYTF

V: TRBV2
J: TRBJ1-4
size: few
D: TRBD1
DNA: TGTGCCAGCAGAACCGACAGGGGAAGTGAAAAACTGTTTTTT
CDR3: CASRTDRGSEKLFF

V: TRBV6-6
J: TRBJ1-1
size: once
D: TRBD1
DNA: TGTGCCAGCAGGGAACAGGGGAGCGCTGAAGCTTTCTTT
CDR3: CASREQGSAEAFF

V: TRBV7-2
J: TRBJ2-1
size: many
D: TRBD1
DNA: TGTGCCAGCAGCTTAGAGGGACAGGGATACAATGAGCAGTTCTTC
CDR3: CASSLEGQGYNEQFF

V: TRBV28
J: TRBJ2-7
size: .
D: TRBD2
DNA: TGTGCCAGCATCCCGCACCGGGGGGGAAGCTACGAGCAGTACTTC
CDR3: CASIPHRGGSYEQYF

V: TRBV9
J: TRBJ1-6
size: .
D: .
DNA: TGTGCCAGCAGCGCCCAAAGAGGGGGAATTTCACCCCTCCACTTT
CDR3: CASSAQRGGISPLHF

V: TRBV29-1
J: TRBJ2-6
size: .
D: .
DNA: TGCAGCCTGAGGTCGGGCAGGGAGGCTGGGGCCAACGTCCTGACTTTC
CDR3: CSLRSGREAGANVLTF

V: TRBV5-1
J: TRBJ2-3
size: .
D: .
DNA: TGCGCCAGCAGTCCAAGGGAGTCACGCGGCACAGATACGCAGTATTTT
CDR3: CASSPRESRGTDTQYF

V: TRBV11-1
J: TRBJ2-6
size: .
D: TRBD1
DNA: TGTGCCAGCAGCCCAGGGGGCTGGTCGGGGGCCAACGTCCTGACTTTC
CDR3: CASSPGGWSGANVLTF

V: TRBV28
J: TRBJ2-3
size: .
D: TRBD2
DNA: TGTGCCAGCGATTCGGTACTAGCGGGATACGTCGGAGGCACAGATACGCAGTATTTT
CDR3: CASDSVLAGYVGGTDTQYF

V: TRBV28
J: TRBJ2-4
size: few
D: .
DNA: TGTGCCAGCAGTTTGGGGGCATTGGGCATTCAGTACTTC
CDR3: CASSLGALGIQYF

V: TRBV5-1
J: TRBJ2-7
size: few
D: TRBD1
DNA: TGCGCCAGCAGCTTGGAGGGGGGACAGGGCCTCTCCTACGAGCAGTACTTC
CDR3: CASSLEGGQGLSYEQYF

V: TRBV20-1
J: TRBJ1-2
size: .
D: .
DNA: TGCAGTGCCGCCTTTCCCGGGGGGTACTATGGCTACACCTTC
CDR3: CSAAFPGGYYGYTF

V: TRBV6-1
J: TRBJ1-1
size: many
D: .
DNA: TGTGCCAGCAGTGGAGATAACACTGAAGCTTTCTTT
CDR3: CASSGDNTEAFF

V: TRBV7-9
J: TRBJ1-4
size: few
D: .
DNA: TGTGCCAGCAGCTTAGCTCCGGGATCTATAAAAAAACTGTTTTTT
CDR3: CASSLAPGSIKKLFF

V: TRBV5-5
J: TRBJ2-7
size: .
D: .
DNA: TGTGCCAGCAGCTTGAACGGGGGACACGAGCAGTACTTC
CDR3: CASSLNGGHEQYF

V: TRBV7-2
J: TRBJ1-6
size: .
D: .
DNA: TGTGCCAGCAGCTTAGTAAGACGGAATTCACCCCTCCACTTT
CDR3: CASSLVRRNSPLHF

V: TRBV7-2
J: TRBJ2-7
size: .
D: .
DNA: TGTGCCAGCAGCTTAGCGGCGGGGACCGAGCAGTACTTC
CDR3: CASSLAAGTEQYF

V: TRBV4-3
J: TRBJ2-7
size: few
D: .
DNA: TGCGCCAGCAGCCGGGGCAGGAGATACTACGAGCAGTACTTC
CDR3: CASSRGRRYYEQYF

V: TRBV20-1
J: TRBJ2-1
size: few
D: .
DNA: TGCAGTGGGTGGCTGAACAATGAGCAGTTCTTC
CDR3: CSGWLNNEQFF

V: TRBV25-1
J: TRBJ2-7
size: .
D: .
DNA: TGTGCCAGCAGGGGCACCATTAGCTACGAGCAGTACTTC
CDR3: CASRGTISYEQYF

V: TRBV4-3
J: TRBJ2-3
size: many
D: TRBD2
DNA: TGCGCCAGCAGCCAAACCTCTGGCGGGGGGGCAGATACGCAGTATTTT
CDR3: CASSQTSGGGADTQYF

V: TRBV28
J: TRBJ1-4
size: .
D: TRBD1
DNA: TGTGCCAGCAGCCCGACAGGGGGCGCGGAAAAACTGTTTTTT
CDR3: CASSPTGGAEKLFF

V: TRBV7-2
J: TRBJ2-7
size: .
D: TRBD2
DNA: TGTGCCAGCAGTCTTAGGTCCCAGACTAGCGTCTACGAGCAGTACTTC
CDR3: CASSLRSQTSVYEQYF

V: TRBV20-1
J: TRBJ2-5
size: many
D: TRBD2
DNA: TGCAGTGCTAGAGGAGCGGGGGAAGAGACCCAGTACTTC
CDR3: CSARGAGEETQYF

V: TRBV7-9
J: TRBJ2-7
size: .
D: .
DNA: TGTGCCAGCAGCTTAAGCGACCGCTCCTACGGGCAGTACTTC
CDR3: CASSLSDRSYGQYF

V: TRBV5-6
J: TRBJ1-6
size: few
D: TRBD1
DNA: TGTGCCAGCAGCTCTTACGGACAGGGCGATCATTCACCCCTCCACTTT
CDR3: CASSSYGQGDHSPLHF

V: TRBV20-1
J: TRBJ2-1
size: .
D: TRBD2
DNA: TGCAGTGCTTCACATAGCGGGGGAACTCTTTCGGATGAGCAGTTCTTC
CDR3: CSASHSGGTLSDEQFF

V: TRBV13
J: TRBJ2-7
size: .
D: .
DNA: TGTGCCGGCAGCGGACCGGGACGGCCTTACGAGCAGTACTTC
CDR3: CAGSGPGRPYEQYF

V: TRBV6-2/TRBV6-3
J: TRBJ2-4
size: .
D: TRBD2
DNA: TGTGCCAGCAGTTACTTAGCGGGGGGGCGTGAGCAGTACTTC
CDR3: CASSYLAGGREQYF

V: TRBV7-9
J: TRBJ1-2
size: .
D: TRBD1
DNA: TGTGCCAGCAGCTTAGATCAAGGACAGGACTCCTATGGCTACACCTTC
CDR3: CASSLDQGQDSYGYTF

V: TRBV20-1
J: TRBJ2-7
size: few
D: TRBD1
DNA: TGCAGTGCTATCGGGGTCGGGACAGCCTACGAGCAGTACTTC
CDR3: CSAIGVGTAYEQYF

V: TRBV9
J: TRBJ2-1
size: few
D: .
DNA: TGTGCCAGCAGCGTAACTGGGGCCAATGAGCAGTTCTTC
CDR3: CASSVTGANEQFF

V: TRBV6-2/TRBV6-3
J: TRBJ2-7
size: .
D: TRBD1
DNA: TGTGCCAGCAGAAGGAGGGGGACAGGAACAAACTACGAGCAGTACTTC
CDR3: CASRRRGTGTNYEQYF

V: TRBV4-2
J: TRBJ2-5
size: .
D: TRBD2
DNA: TGTGCCAGCAGCCAAGACTCGTCCCCGGCGAGCGGGGGGGCCCAGACCCAGTACTTC
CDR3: CASSQDSSPASGGAQTQYF

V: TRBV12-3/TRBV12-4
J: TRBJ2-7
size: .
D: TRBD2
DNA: TGTGCCAGCAGTTTTTTCAGCGGGGGGACATTCTACGAGCAGTACTTC
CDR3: CASSFFSGGTFYEQYF

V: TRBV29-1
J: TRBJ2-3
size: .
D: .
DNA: TGCAGCGTTGCAGGGGTTATACACCTTGGAGATACGCAGTATTTT
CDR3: CSVAGVIHLGDTQYF

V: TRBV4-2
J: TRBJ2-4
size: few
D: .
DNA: TGTGCCAGCAGCCAAATATACGGGACGGAGGATTTAGCCAAAAACATTCAGTACTTC
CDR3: CASSQIYGTEDLAKNIQYF

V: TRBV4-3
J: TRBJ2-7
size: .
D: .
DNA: TGCGCCAGCAGCCAAGATAGGGCAGGCATAGGACGGGACGAGCAGTACTTC
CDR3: CASSQDRAGIGRDEQYF

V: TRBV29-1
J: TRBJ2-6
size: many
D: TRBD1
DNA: TGCAGCGTCGGACAGGGGGCCGGGGCCAACGTCCTGACTTTC
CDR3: CSVGQGAGANVLTF

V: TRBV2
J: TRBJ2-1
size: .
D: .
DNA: TGTGCCAGCAGTTCCCGACTGGACGGGCGTTACAATGAGCAGTTCTTC
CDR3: CASSSRLDGRYNEQFF

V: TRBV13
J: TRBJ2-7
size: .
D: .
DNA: TGTGCCAGCAGCTTAGGCTTCGAGAGCAGGGGCGAGCAGTACTTC
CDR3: CASSLGFESRGEQYF

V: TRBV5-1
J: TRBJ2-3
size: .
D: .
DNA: TGCGCCAGCAGCTTACAGCACAACAAACGCACAGATACGCAGTATTTT
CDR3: CASSLQHNKRTDTQYF

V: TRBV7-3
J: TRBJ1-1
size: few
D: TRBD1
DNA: TGTGCCAGCAGCTTAAATGGTGGGACAGGGTCTGAAGCTTTCTTT
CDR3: CASSLNGGTGSEAFF

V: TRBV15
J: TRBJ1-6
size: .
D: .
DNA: TGTGCCACCAGCAGGTCGGCTCCCCGGGCGCGCAATTCACCCCTCCACTTT
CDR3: CATSRSAPRARNSPLHF